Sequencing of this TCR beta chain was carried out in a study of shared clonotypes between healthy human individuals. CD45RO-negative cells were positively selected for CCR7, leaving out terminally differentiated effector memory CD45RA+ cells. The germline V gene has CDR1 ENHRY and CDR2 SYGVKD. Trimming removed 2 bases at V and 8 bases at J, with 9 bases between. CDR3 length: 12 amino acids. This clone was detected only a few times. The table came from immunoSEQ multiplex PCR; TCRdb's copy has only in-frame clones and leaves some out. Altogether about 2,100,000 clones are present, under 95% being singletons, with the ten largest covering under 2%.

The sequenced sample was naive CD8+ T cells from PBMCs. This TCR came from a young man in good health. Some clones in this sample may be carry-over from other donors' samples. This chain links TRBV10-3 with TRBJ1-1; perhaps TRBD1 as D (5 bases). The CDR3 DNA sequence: TGTGCCATCAGTGAGCGTCCAGGGGAAGCTTTCTTT. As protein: CAISERPGEAFF.